This T cell receptor beta chain was retrieved from a study of blood T cell repertoires in COVID-19. Enrolled through a virtual design, the participants were between about 18 and 89 years of age and came from some 26 US areas. Cohort 3 donors were reported recovered after two negative PCRs, clearance, or symptom resolution. V shed 4 bases and J shed 10 bases, with 14 bases lying between them. Germline V gives CDR1 LNHDA, CDR2 SQIVND (reference sequence). The CDR3 runs to 13 residues. This clone turned up a few times. Method: immunoSEQ multiplex PCR; TCRdb's copy keeps in-frame clones and lacks some. The table lists fewer than 350,000 clones, 85% of them singletons.

Sequenced input: PBMCs or T cells enriched from blood (not recorded which). The clonotype originates from a woman aged 45-65 years who had recovered from COVID-19. The chain is built from TRBV19 and TRBJ2-1; possible D gene TRBD1, 6 bases. The CDR3 DNA follows: TGTGCCAGTAGTACTCAAATGGGGACAGAGCAGTTCTTC. As protein: CASSTQMGTEQFF.